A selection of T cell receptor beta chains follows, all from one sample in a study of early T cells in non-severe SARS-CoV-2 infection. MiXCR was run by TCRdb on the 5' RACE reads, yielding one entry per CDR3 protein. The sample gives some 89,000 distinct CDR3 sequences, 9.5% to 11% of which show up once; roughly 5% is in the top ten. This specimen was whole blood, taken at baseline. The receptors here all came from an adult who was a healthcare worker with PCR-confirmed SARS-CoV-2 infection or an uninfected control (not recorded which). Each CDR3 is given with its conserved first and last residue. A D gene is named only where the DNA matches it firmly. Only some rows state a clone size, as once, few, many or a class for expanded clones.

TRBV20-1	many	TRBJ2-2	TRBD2	CSAQALAGVSTGELFF	TGCAGTGCTCAGGCGCTAGCGGGAGTGAGCACCGGGGAGCTGTTTTTT
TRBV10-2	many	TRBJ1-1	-	CASSTTRNTEAFF	TGCGCCAGCAGTACCACCAGGAACACTGAAGCTTTCTTT
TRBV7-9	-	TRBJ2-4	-	CASSLDENIQYF	TGTGCCAGCAGCTTAGACGAAAACATTCAGTACTTC
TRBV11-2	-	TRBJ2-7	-	CASSRARYEQYF	TGTGCCAGCAGCCGGGCTCGCTACGAGCAGTACTTC
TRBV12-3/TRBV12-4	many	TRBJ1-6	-	CASSLSRGDSPLHF	TGTGCCAGCAGTCTCTCTCGAGGGGATTCACCCCTCCACTTT
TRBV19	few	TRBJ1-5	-	CASSFIQGSRQPQHF	TGTGCCAGTAGTTTCATCCAGGGCTCTAGGCAGCCCCAGCATTTT
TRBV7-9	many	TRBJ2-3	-	CASSSGTAITDTQYF	TGTGCCAGCAGCTCAGGGACGGCAATCACAGATACGCAGTATTTT
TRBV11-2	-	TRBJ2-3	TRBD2	CASSLGTSGGEDTQYF	TGTGCCAGCAGCTTAGGGACTAGCGGGGGTGAGGATACGCAGTATTTT
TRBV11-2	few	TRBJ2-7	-	CASRHMGHLSDEQYF	TGTGCCAGCAGACATATGGGACACCTCTCGGACGAGCAGTACTTC
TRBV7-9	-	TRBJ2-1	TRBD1	CASSFTSRDSLNEQFF	TGTGCCAGCAGCTTCACGTCTAGGGACAGTCTCAATGAGCAGTTCTTC
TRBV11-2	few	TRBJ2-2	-	CASSLFKGTGELFF	TGTGCCAGCAGCTTATTCAAGGGCACCGGGGAGCTGTTTTTT
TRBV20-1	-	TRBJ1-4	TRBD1	CSAKVTGSEKLFF	TGCAGTGCTAAAGTGACAGGGAGTGAAAAACTGTTTTTT
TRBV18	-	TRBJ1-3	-	CASSPWSLYAGGNTIYF	TGTGCCAGCTCGCCCTGGTCGCTATATGCGGGTGGAAACACCATATATTTT
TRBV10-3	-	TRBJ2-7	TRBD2	CAISELTSGSYEQYF	TGTGCCATCAGTGAATTAACTAGCGGCTCCTACGAGCAGTACTTC
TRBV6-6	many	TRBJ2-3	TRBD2	CASRSSGGNTDTQYF	TGTGCCAGCAGGTCTAGCGGGGGAAACACAGATACGCAGTATTTT
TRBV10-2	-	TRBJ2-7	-	CASNPTPGPYEQYF	TGCGCCAGCAACCCGACTCCGGGACCATACGAGCAGTACTTC
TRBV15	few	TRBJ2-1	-	CATEGGLSYNEQFF	TGTGCCACCGAGGGGGGACTCTCCTACAATGAGCAGTTCTTC
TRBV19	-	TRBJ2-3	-	CASSIETGSGRDTQYF	TGTGCCAGTAGTATAGAAACAGGGTCGGGGAGAGATACGCAGTATTTT
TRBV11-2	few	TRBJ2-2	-	CASSLGTNTGELFF	TGTGCCAGCAGCTTGGGTACGAACACCGGGGAGCTGTTTTTT
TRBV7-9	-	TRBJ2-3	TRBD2	CASRSPRTSGGAKDTQYF	TGTGCCAGCAGATCCCCCCGGACTAGCGGGGGGGCCAAAGATACGCAGTATTTT
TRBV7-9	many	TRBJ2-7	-	CASSPDWDLWEQYF	TGTGCCAGCAGCCCGGACTGGGACCTCTGGGAGCAGTACTTC
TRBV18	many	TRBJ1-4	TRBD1	CASSPGQGNEKLFF	TGTGCCAGCTCACCCGGACAGGGAAATGAAAAACTGTTTTTT
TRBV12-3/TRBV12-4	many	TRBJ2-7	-	CASSPRGAPYEQYF	TGTGCCAGCAGTCCTCGGGGAGCTCCCTACGAGCAGTACTTC
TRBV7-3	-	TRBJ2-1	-	CASSLRQAKYNEQFF	TGTGCCAGCAGCTTAAGACAGGCCAAGTACAATGAGCAGTTCTTC
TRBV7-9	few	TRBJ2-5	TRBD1	CASSRPDRGLQETQYF	TGTGCCAGCAGCCGGCCGGACAGGGGGCTTCAAGAGACCCAGTACTTC
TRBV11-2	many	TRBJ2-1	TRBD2	CASSLNQGLAGSYNEQFF	TGTGCCAGCAGCCTAAACCAGGGACTAGCGGGCTCCTACAATGAGCAGTTCTTC
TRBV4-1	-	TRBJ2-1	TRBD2	CASSQVGGGRAVEQFF	TGCGCCAGCAGCCAAGTAGGAGGCGGGAGGGCAGTTGAGCAGTTCTTC
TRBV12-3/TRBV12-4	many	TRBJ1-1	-	CASSPGNTEAFF	TGTGCCAGCAGCCCAGGGAACACTGAAGCTTTCTTT
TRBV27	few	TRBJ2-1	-	CASSLGRTSYNEQFF	TGTGCCAGCAGTTTAGGACGTACCTCCTACAATGAGCAGTTCTTC
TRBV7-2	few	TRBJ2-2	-	CASSPLGNTGELFF	TGTGCCAGCAGCCCTCTAGGGAACACCGGGGAGCTGTTTTTT
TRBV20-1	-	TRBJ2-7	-	CSASKGYSSYEQYF	TGCAGTGCTAGTAAGGGGTACAGTTCCTACGAGCAGTACTTC
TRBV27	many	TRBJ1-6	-	CASSLEGIRNSPLHF	TGTGCCAGCAGTTTAGAGGGAATTCGGAATTCACCCCTCCACTTT
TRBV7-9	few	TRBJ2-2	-	CASITGGENTGELFF	TGTGCCAGCATCACGGGCGGGGAGAACACCGGGGAGCTGTTTTTT
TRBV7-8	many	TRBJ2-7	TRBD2	CASSPLAGGPSSYEQYF	TGTGCCAGCAGCCCATTAGCGGGAGGGCCCAGCTCCTACGAGCAGTACTTC
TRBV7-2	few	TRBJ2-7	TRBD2	CASSLFSSGGPNAYEQYF	TGTGCCAGCAGCTTATTTTCTAGCGGGGGGCCAAACGCCTACGAGCAGTACTTC
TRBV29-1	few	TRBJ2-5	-	CSVTGPIPVETQYF	TGCAGCGTCACCGGTCCCATTCCAGTGGAGACCCAGTACTTC
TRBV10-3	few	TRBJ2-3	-	CAISENQGSTDTQYF	TGTGCCATCAGTGAGAACCAGGGGTCGACAGATACGCAGTATTTT
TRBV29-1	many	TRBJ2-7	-	CSAEGQAYEQYF	TGCAGCGCCGAGGGGCAGGCCTACGAGCAGTACTTC
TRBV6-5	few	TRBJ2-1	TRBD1	CASRYTGDLNEQFF	TGTGCCAGCAGATACACAGGGGATCTCAATGAGCAGTTCTTC
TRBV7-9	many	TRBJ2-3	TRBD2	CASSLPGLASTDTQYF	TGTGCCAGCAGCTTACCCGGACTAGCGAGCACAGATACGCAGTATTTT
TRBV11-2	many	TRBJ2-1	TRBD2	CASSLRLAGGTYNEQFF	TGTGCCAGCAGCCTCCGACTAGCGGGAGGCACCTACAATGAGCAGTTCTTC
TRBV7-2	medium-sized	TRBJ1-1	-	CASSSPMNTEAFF	TGTGCCAGCAGCTCCCCAATGAACACTGAAGCTTTCTTT
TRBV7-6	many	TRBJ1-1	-	CASSPGLVLTFGAFF	TGTGCCAGCAGCCCAGGACTGGTCCTAACCTTTGGGGCTTTCTTT
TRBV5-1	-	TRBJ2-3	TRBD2	CASSLMASGGPTDTQYF	TGCGCCAGCAGCTTGATGGCTAGCGGGGGCCCCACAGATACGCAGTATTTT
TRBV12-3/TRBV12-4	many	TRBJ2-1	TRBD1	CASSSASGQGYNEQFF	TGTGCCAGCAGTTCAGCCTCGGGACAGGGCTACAATGAGCAGTTCTTC
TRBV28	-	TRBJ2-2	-	CASSFVGNTGELFF	TGTGCCAGCAGTTTTGTCGGGAACACCGGGGAGCTGTTTTTT
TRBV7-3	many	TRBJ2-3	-	CASSSSAYGTLDTQYF	TGTGCCAGCAGCTCAAGCGCCTACGGAACCTTGGATACGCAGTATTTT
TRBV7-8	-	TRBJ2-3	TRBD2	CASSSYGGATDTQYF	TGTGCCAGCAGCTCCTACGGGGGGGCCACAGATACGCAGTATTTT
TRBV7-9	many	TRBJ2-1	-	CASSLAGEWFDEQFF	TGTGCCAGCAGCTTAGCGGGCGAGTGGTTCGATGAGCAGTTCTTC
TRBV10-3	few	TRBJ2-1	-	CAISGLGLTSSYNEQFF	TGTGCCATCAGTGGACTGGGCCTCACCAGCTCCTACAATGAGCAGTTCTTC
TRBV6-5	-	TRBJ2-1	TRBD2	CASSYNRGGPPSSYNEQFF	TGTGCCAGCAGTTACAATCGCGGGGGGCCTCCGAGCTCCTACAATGAGCAGTTCTTC
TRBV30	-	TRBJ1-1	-	CAWEGVGTEAFF	TGTGCCTGGGAGGGGGTCGGCACTGAAGCTTTCTTT
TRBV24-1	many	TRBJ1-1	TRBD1	CATSVRTGGANGNTEAFF	TGTGCCACCAGTGTTCGGACAGGGGGCGCGAATGGGAACACTGAAGCTTTCTTT
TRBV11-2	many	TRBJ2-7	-	CASSFPGRQEQYF	TGTGCCAGCAGCTTCCCGGGACGACAGGAGCAGTACTTC
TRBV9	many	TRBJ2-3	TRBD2	CASSVDSGRASADTQYF	TGTGCCAGCAGCGTAGATAGCGGGAGGGCCTCGGCAGATACGCAGTATTTT
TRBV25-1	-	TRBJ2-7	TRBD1	CASLPGTESSYEQYF	TGTGCCAGCCTGCCCGGGACAGAGAGCTCCTACGAGCAGTACTTC
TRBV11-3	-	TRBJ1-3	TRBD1	CASSLDPQGAPRLSGNTIYF	TGTGCCAGCAGCTTAGACCCCCAGGGGGCACCCCGCCTCTCTGGAAACACCATATATTTT
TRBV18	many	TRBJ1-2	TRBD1	CASSPVQGASYGYTF	TGTGCCAGCTCACCAGTACAGGGGGCCAGCTATGGCTACACCTTC
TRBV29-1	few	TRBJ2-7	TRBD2	CSVDIPSGEQYF	TGCAGCGTTGACATCCCTAGCGGGGAGCAGTACTTC